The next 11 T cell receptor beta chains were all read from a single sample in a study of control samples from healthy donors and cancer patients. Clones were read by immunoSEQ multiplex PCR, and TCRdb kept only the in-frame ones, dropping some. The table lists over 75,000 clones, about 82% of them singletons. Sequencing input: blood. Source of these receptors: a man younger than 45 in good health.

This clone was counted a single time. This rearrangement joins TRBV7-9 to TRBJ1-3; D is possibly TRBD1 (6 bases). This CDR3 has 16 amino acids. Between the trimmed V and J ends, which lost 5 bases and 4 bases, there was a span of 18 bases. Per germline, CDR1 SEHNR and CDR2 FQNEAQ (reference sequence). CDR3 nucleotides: TGTGCCAGCAGCCTAGGAGGGCGGACAGAGGGAAACACCATATATTTT. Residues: CASSLGGRTEGNTIYF.

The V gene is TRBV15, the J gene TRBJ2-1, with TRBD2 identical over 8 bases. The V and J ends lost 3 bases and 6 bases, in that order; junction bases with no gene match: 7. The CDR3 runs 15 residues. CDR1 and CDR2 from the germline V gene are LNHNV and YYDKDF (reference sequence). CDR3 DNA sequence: TGTGCCACCAGCAGTATAGCGGGGCTGGGCAATGAGCAGTTCTTC. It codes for CATSSIAGLGNEQFF.

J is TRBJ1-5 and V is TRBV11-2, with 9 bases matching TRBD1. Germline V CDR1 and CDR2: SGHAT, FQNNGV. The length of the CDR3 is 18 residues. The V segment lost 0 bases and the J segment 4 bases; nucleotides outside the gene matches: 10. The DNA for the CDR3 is TGTGCCAGCAGCTTAGATCTGGTAGGGACAGGGAATAATCAGCCCCAGCATTTT. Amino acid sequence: CASSLDLVGTGNNQPQHF.

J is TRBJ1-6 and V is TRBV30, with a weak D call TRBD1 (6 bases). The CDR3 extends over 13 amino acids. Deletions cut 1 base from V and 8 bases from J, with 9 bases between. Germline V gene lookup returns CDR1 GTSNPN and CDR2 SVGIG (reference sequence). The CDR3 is CAWSEGVHSPLHF. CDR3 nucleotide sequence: TGTGCCTGGAGTGAGGGGGTTCATTCACCCCTCCACTTT.

This CDR3 is CATSRVQGGTSNQPQHF. The CDR3 DNA reads TGTGCCACCAGCAGAGTCCAGGGTGGGACTAGCAATCAGCCCCAGCATTTT. The V gene is TRBV15, the J gene TRBJ1-5, with D possibly being TRBD1 (5 bases). CDR1 LNHNV and CDR2 YYDKDF come from the germline V gene (reference sequence). The CDR3 covers 17 residues. V lost 1 base and J 0 bases, leaving 13 bases between the germline ends. The entire variable domain, with the rest obtained from reference TRBV15 and TRBJ1-5, is as follows: DAMVIQNPRYQVTQFGKPVTLSCSQTLNHNVMYWYQQKSSQAPKLLFHYYDKDFNNEADTPDNFQSRRPNTSFCFLDIRSPGLGDTAMYLCATSRVQGGTSNQPQHFGDGTRLSIL.

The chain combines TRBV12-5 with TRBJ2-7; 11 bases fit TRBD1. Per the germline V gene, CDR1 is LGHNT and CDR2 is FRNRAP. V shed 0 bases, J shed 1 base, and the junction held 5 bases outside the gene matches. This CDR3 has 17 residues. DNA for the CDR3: TGTGCTAGTGGTTTGGTACTAGGGGACAGGGGGTCCTACGAGCAGTACTTC. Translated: CASGLVLGDRGSYEQYF.

Here the CDR3 DNA reads TGTGCCAGCAGTGGGGTTGGCCGAGACGACTCAAGAGATTACGAGCAGTACTTC. Translation gives CASSGVGRDDSRDYEQYF. This chain links TRBV6-4 with TRBJ2-7; no definite D call. The length of the CDR3 is 18 residues. Germline CDR1 reads MRHNA; CDR2 reads SNTAGT. V shed 4 bases and J shed 4 bases, with 26 bases lying between them.

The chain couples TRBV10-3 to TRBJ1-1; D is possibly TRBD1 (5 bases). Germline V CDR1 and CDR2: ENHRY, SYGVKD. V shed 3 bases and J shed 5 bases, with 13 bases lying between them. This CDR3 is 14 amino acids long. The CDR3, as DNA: TGTGCCATCAGTGAAGCAGGGTGGAAAACTGAAGCTTTCTTT. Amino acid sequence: CAISEAGWKTEAFF.

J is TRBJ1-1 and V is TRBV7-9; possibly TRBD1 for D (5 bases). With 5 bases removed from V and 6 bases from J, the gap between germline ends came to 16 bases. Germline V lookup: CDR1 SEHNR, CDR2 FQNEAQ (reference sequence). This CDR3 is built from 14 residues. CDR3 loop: CASSIGTYVAEAFF. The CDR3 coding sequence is TGTGCCAGCAGCATAGGGACCTATGTGGCTGAAGCTTTCTTT. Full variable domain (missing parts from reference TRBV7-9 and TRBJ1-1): DTGVSQNPRHKITKRGQNVTFRCDPISEHNRLYWYRQTLGQGPEFLTYFQNEAQLEKSRLLSDRFSAERPKGSFSTLEIQRTEQGDSAMYLCASSIGTYVAEAFFGQGTRLTVV.

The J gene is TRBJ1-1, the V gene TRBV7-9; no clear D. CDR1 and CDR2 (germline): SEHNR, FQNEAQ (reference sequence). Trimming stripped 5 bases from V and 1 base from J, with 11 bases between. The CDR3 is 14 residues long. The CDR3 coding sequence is TGTGCCAGCAGCCCGGACGGTTGGAACACTGAAGCTTTCTTT. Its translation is CASSPDGWNTEAFF. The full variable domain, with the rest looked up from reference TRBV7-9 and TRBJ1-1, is DTGVSQNPRHKITKRGQNVTFRCDPISEHNRLYWYRQTLGQGPEFLTYFQNEAQLEKSRLLSDRFSAERPKGSFSTLEIQRTEQGDSAMYLCASSPDGWNTEAFFGQGTRLTVV.

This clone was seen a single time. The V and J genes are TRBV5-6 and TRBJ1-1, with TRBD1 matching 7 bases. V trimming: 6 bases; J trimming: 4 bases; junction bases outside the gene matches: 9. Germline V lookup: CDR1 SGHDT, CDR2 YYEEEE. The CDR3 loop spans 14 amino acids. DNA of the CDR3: TGTGCCAGCATCTTCCTGACAGGGTTCACTGAAGCTTTCTTT. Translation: CASIFLTGFTEAFF.